What follows are 19 T cell receptor beta chains derived from one specimen sequenced in a study of technical replicates of blood from several donors (dated by TCRdb to about 2017). Library preparation used the immunoSEQ multiplex PCR assay. TCRdb limited this immuneACCESS table to in-frame rearrangements with V and J called. A share of clones is missing; checked studies link under half to unresolved V genes, and the rest is unexplained. The sample table lists tens of thousands of clones, roughly 95% of them with a count of one. Around 0.4% of the sample comes from the top ten. The source material was T cells isolated from PBMCs. All receptors derive from a human donor in good health.

The gene calls are TRBV5-6 and TRBJ2-2; no firm D call. Germline V gene data show CDR1 as SGHDT and CDR2 as YYEEEE. This CDR3 comprises 15 residues. With 1 base removed from V and 2 bases from J, the gap between germline ends came to 9 bases. The CDR3: CASSLYHSNTGELFF. The CDR3 DNA sequence: TGTGCCAGCAGCTTGTATCACTCAAACACCGGGGAGCTGTTTTTT.

CDR3 in amino acids: CASSLRQGASDTQYF. The DNA of the CDR3 is TGTGCCAGCAGCTTACGACAGGGGGCTTCAGATACGCAGTATTTT. V and J are TRBV7-3 and TRBJ2-3; 10 bases fit TRBD1. This CDR3 is 15 amino acids long. In germline, CDR1 is SGHTA, CDR2 FQGTGA. J lost 4 bases, V lost 2 bases, and 3 bases had no gene match.

CDR3 DNA: TGTGCCTGGAGTTCTTTACCTAGCTTTAATCAGCCCCAGCATTTT. Residues: CAWSSLPSFNQPQHF. The genes are TRBV30 and TRBJ1-5; D remains ambiguous. The CDR3 consists of 15 residues. Per the germline V gene, CDR1 is GTSNPN and CDR2 is SVGIG (reference sequence). V dropped 2 bases and J dropped 4 bases, with 15 bases sitting between them.

The chain joins TRBV4-3 to TRBJ2-7; D is possibly TRBD2 (6 bases). Per germline, CDR1 LGHNA and CDR2 YSLEER. Trimming removed 0 bases from V and 2 bases from J, with 11 bases in between. The CDR3 covers 15 residues. This chain's CDR3 is CASSQEEGYPYEQYF. DNA for the CDR3: TGCGCCAGCAGCCAAGAGGAGGGCTACCCCTACGAGCAGTACTTC.

The V gene is TRBV5-1, the J gene TRBJ2-7, with D perhaps TRBD2 (6 bases). This CDR3 has 15 residues. The V and J ends lost 6 bases and 1 base respectively, with 17 bases between them. CDR1 is SGHRS, CDR2 YFSETQ, per germline. CDR3 nucleotide sequence: TGCGCCAGCAACTTTGCGGGGCCCAGTTCCTACGAGCAGTACTTC. Translation: CASNFAGPSSYEQYF. The entire variable domain, with the rest obtained from reference TRBV5-1 and TRBJ2-7, is as follows: KAGVTQTPRYLIKTRGQQVTLSCSPISGHRSVSWYQQTPGQGLQFLFEYFSETQRNKGNFPGRFSGRQFSNSRSEMNVSTLELGDSALYLCASNFAGPSSYEQYFGPGTRLTVT.

V gene TRBV19 combines with J gene TRBJ1-1, with D possibly TRBD1 on 5 matching bases. Trimming shortened V by 7 bases and J by 0 bases, and 12 bases separated the two germline ends. Germline V lookup: CDR1 LNHDA, CDR2 SQIVND (reference sequence). This CDR3 is 14 amino acids long. This CDR3 reads CASTQTAMNTEAFF. CDR3 DNA: TGTGCCAGTACCCAGACAGCTATGAACACTGAAGCTTTCTTT.

This chain links TRBV7-8 with TRBJ1-2; D might be TRBD1 (5 bases). The CDR3 is 13 residues long. Trimming removed 7 bases from V and 8 bases from J, with 17 bases in between. From germline, CDR1 is SGHVS and CDR2 FQNEAQ. CDR3 in amino acids: CASNLREDGGYTF. Written as DNA, the CDR3 is TGTGCCAGCAACCTCAGGGAGGATGGCGGCTACACCTTC.

This rearrangement joins TRBV14 to TRBJ1-2; D possibly corresponds to TRBD1 (6 bases). V dropped 4 bases and J dropped 4 bases, with 10 bases sitting between them. Germline V gene sequence: CDR1 SGHDN, CDR2 FVKESK. The CDR3 consists of 13 residues. CDR3 sequence: CASSLGQSYGYTF. CDR3 in DNA: TGTGCCAGCAGCCTGGGACAAAGCTATGGCTACACCTTC. The whole variable domain, remainder taken from reference TRBV14 and TRBJ1-2, is EAGVTQFPSHSVIEKGQTVTLRCDPISGHDNLYWYRRVMGKEIKFLLHFVKESKQDESGMPNNRFLAERTGGTYSTLKVQPAELEDSGVYFCASSLGQSYGYTFGSGTRLTVV.

DNA for the CDR3: TGTGCCAGCAGCGTAGATCCCGAACCGACAGGCGTTCTCTATGGCTACACCTTC. Translated: CASSVDPEPTGVLYGYTF. The chain recombines TRBV9 with TRBJ1-2; possibly TRBD1 for D (6 bases). Germline V gene sequence: CDR1 SGDLS, CDR2 YYNGEE. V shed 0 bases and J shed 4 bases, with 22 bases lying between them. This CDR3 has 18 residues. The whole variable domain, remainder taken from reference TRBV9 and TRBJ1-2, is DSGVTQTPKHLITATGQRVTLRCSPRSGDLSVYWYQQSLDQGLQFLIQYYNGEERAKGNILERFSAQQFPDLHSELNLSSLELGDSALYFCASSVDPEPTGVLYGYTFGSGTRLTVV.

This clone was seen a single time. The chain uses TRBV5-1 and TRBJ2-7; TRBD1 might be the D (6 bases). In germline, CDR1 is SGHRS, CDR2 YFSETQ. Between the trimmed V and J ends, which lost 2 bases and 3 bases, there was a span of 9 bases. The CDR3 extends over 13 amino acids. The DNA of the CDR3 is TGCGCCAGCAGCTTTGACAGGCACTACGAGCAGTACTTC. This codes for CASSFDRHYEQYF.

The chain couples TRBV28 to TRBJ1-4; 8 nucleotides match TRBD1. Germline V gives CDR1 MDHEN, CDR2 SYDVKM. The CDR3 totals 17 residues. Trimming at V came to 5 bases and at J to 0 bases, leaving 8 bases not matched to a gene. Written as DNA, the CDR3 is TGTGCCAGCAGTCCCCAGGGGGCCTTTGCAACTAATGAAAAACTGTTTTTT. This translates into CASSPQGAFATNEKLFF.

This clone was detected a few times. The chain links TRBV29-1 to TRBJ1-2, with a possible D match to TRBD1 (5 bases). The ends were cut back, 2 bases at V and 6 bases at J, with 10 bases in the middle. The CDR3 is 12 residues long. Germline assignment: CDR1 SQVTM and CDR2 ANQGSEA. CDR3 in amino acids: CSVERGPNGYTF. CDR3 nucleotides: TGCAGCGTTGAAAGGGGTCCCAATGGCTACACCTTC.

The chain combines TRBV5-1 with TRBJ2-5; 8 bases agree with TRBD2. With 2 bases clipped from V and 3 bases from J, the junction kept 6 bases outside the gene matches. This CDR3 contains 15 residues. CDR1 and CDR2 (germline): SGHRS, YFSETQ. This chain's CDR3 is CASSFSSGLEETQYF. For the CDR3, the DNA is TGCGCCAGCAGCTTCTCTAGCGGGCTGGAAGAGACCCAGTACTTC. The full variable domain, its missing parts supplied by reference TRBV5-1 and TRBJ2-5, is KAGVTQTPRYLIKTRGQQVTLSCSPISGHRSVSWYQQTPGQGLQFLFEYFSETQRNKGNFPGRFSGRQFSNSRSEMNVSTLELGDSALYLCASSFSSGLEETQYFGPGTRLLVL.

V and J are TRBV7-9 and TRBJ1-1, with TRBD1 matching over 10 bases. The germline V gene has CDR1 SEHNR and CDR2 FQNEAQ (reference sequence). Losses at the gene ends were 5 bases for V and 0 bases for J; bases not matched to a gene: 15. This CDR3 region has 19 residues. CDR3 residues: CASSLNFRDRGAVNTEAFF. As DNA, the CDR3 is TGTGCCAGCAGCCTCAATTTCCGGGACAGGGGAGCAGTGAACACTGAAGCTTTCTTT.

DNA of the CDR3: TGTGCCAGCAGCCTATCTGGACAGTCTTATAGCAATCAGCCCCAGCATTTT. This gives the protein CASSLSGQSYSNQPQHF. The V gene is TRBV2, the J gene TRBJ1-5; D perhaps matches TRBD1 (6 bases). CDR1 and CDR2 from the germline V gene are SNHLY and FYNNEI. There are 17 residues in the CDR3. Trimming removed 6 bases at V and 0 bases at J, with 18 bases between.

The chain has TRBV2 and TRBJ2-7; 8 nucleotides align to TRBD2. The junction had 7 bases not matched to a gene; V was cut back by 4 bases and J by 5 bases. The CDR3 is made up of 14 amino acids. Germline V gene sequence: CDR1 SNHLY, CDR2 FYNNEI. CDR3 amino acids: CASSAPSGRNEQYF. CDR3 nucleotide sequence: TGTGCCAGCAGTGCTCCGAGCGGGAGAAACGAGCAGTACTTC.

The chain has TRBV7-2 and TRBJ2-7; 14 nucleotides line up with TRBD2. Germline CDR1 is SGHTA and CDR2 is FQGNSA. The J segment lost 2 bases and the V segment lost 0 bases, leaving 3 bases of the junction unmatched. This CDR3 spans 17 amino acids. Here the CDR3 reads CASSLAGGLAGAYEQYF. CDR3 nucleotides: TGTGCCAGCAGCTTAGCGGGGGGACTAGCGGGAGCCTACGAGCAGTACTTC.

This chain uses TRBV7-2 with TRBJ1-5; D gene ambiguous. Trimming pared 2 bases from V and 3 bases from J, leaving 11 bases between. The CDR3 has 15 residues. Germline CDR1 and CDR2: SGHTA and FQGNSA. CDR3 in DNA: TGTGCCAGCAGCTTATCCTCAGGTTACAATCAGCCCCAGCATTTT. This sequence encodes CASSLSSGYNQPQHF.

The chain couples TRBV18 to TRBJ2-7, with 8 bases fitting TRBD1. Germline CDR1 and CDR2: KGHSH and LQKENI. J lost 3 bases, V lost 5 bases, and 3 bases had no gene match. The CDR3 has 13 amino acids. CDR3 bases: TGTGCCAGCTCAAAAGGACAGGGCTACGAGCAGTACTTC. Protein sequence: CASSKGQGYEQYF.